This TCR beta chain was sequenced for a study of blood T cell repertoires in COVID-19 (TCRdb year 2020). Study-level background: Collaborator samples came from the United States, Italy and Spain and covered acute and convalescent phases of COVID-19. Subjects who had been exposed to COVID-19, were actively infected with it, or had recovered from it provided the deeply sampled blood TCRbeta repertoires that made up the dataset. Nearly every sample came with metadata listing a de-identified subject ID, COVID-19 status, age in years and sex. The repertoires were made available in a free public database intended to serve as a resource for research on the immune response to SARS-CoV-2. The prospective study material was composed of cDNA or gDNA derived from T cells, B-cell-depleted T cells, or PBMCs. Samples were obtained from the ongoing ImmuneRACE study (first 160 participants) and from some 1,300 subjects provided by 6 global collaborators. HLA class I and class II types, where available, came from metadata supplied by the sample provider rather than from assay-based typing.

In the germline V gene, CDR1 corresponds to SGHTA and CDR2 to FQGNSA. Including cysteine and phenylalanine, the CDR3 has 13 amino acids. The sequence is cut down to CDR3 DNA, 39 bases in frame from base 1. V gives up 2 bases and J gives up 8 bases, and the segment between their germline ends measures 10 bases. The paper as a whole reports these results and caveats: The quantity of clinical and demographic metadata differed by source and by participant and was supplied without curation.

With respect to this clone: Its antigen has not been determined. No qualities accompany the bases; no much larger clone lies one base away.

Whole blood was collected in K2EDTA tubes by collaborating institutions according to the institutions' own protocols. For TCRbeta analysis, collaborators shipped samples in one of three forms: frozen whole blood, isolated PBMCs, or DNA extracted from either of those sample types. The immunoSEQ Assay, a bias-controlled multiplex PCR, was used to amplify TCRbeta CDR3 regions from genomic DNA. Per the authors' processing: Nucleated cell counts per sample were estimated from amplification of reference gene primers within the assay. To quantify the absolute abundance of each unique TCRbeta CDR3 rearrangement, sequence reads were collapsed and filtered. For each sample, productive Simpson clonality was calculated as the square root of Simpson's diversity index across productive rearrangements. TCRdb took over this immuneACCESS table, retaining in-frame rearrangements with V and J assigned. Such tables are incomplete; in checked studies, under half of the missing clones stem from an unresolved V gene, and the remainder is unexplained. V and J calls and clone size follow that table, whereas D and trimming were derived from the DNA. This sample lists some 150,000 clones; roughly 79% were detected once. Of the sample, roughly 8.4% falls within the top ten clones.

Here the chain combines TRBV7-2 and TRBJ1-5; a tentative D call is TRBD1 (5 bases match). The sample taken for sequencing was peripheral blood. This sequence originates from a human donor with acute or convalescent COVID-19. The donor label of this sample is uncertain. The CDR3 here reads CASSLNPGEPQHF. The DNA sequence reads TGTGCCAGCAGCTTAAATCCGGGGGAGCCCCAGCATTTT.